This TCR beta chain is from a study of blood T cell repertoires in COVID-19. Study context: Specimens from acute and convalescent COVID-19 originated in the United States, Italy and Spain.

The authors' processing: Amplification from reference gene primers served as the basis for estimated nucleated cell counts. The data were produced by immunoSEQ multiplex PCR, yet TCRdb's version contains in-frame clones alone and is incomplete. V and J calls and clone size come straight from that table; D and trimming were deduced from the DNA. The table records about 140,000 clones, around four fifths of them present only once. Material for sequencing was peripheral blood. The TCR originated in an elderly woman with acute or convalescent COVID-19.

The chain's CDR3 is CASSQTGARAEAFF. CDR3 in DNA: TGTGCCAGCAGCCAGACAGGGGCAAGGGCTGAAGCTTTCTTT. The V gene is TRBV11-2, the J gene TRBJ1-1; 8 nucleotides agree with TRBD1. CDR3 length: 14 residues. The J segment lost 6 bases and the V segment lost 5 bases, leaving 8 bases of the junction unmatched. The germline V gene encodes CDR1 SGHAT and CDR2 FQNNGV.